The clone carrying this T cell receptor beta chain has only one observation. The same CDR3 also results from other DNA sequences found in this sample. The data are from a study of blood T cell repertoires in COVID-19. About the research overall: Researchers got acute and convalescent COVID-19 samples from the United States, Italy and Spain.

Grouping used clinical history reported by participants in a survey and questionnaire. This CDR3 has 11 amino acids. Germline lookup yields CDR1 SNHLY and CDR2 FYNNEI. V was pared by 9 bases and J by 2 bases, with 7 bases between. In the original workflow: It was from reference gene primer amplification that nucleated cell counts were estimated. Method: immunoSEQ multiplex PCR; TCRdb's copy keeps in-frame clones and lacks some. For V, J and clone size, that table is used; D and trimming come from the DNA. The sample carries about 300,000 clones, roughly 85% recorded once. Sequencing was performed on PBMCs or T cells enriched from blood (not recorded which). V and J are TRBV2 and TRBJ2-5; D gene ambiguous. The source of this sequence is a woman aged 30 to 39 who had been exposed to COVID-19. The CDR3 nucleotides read TGTGCCAGTCGGAGACAAGAGACCCAGTACTTC. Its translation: CASRRQETQYF.